A single sample is the source of the 5 T cell receptor beta chains below, sequenced in a study of T cells expressing NK-cell markers. TCRdb reworked the 5' RACE reads into one entry per CDR3 protein, no DNA. This sample's table reports about 370,000 distinct CDR3 sequences. Sequences were obtained from blood T cells: a sorted CD56 or NKG2C T cell subset, CD4+ or CD8+ T cells, or bulk PBMC T cells (not recorded which). These receptors were obtained from a woman in her forties or fifties in good health.

The V call is TRBV2, the J call TRBJ2-1; the D call from TCRdb, TRBD2, cannot be confirmed without DNA. The length of the CDR3 is 14 residues. Per the germline V gene, CDR1 is SNHLY and CDR2 is FYNNEI. CDR3 sequence: CASRLASSYNEQFF.

This rearrangement joins TRBV3-1 to TRBJ2-1; TCRdb's D call of TRBD2 is untestable without DNA. The germline CDR1 and CDR2 sequences are LGHDT and YNNKEL (reference sequence). This CDR3 is built from 16 residues. The CDR3 sequence is CASSQERGLAENEQFF.

The V call is TRBV2, the J call TRBJ2-1; TCRdb's D call, TRBD2, is unchecked because there is no DNA. The germline V gene encodes CDR1 SNHLY and CDR2 FYNNEI. This CDR3 is built from 14 residues. The CDR3 is CASAGLAGEYEQFF.

This rearrangement joins TRBV30 to TRBJ1-1. Germline V CDR1 and CDR2: GTSNPN, SVGIG (reference sequence). This CDR3 comprises 13 residues. The CDR3 is CAWSVMDNTEAFF.

The V call is TRBV14, the J call TRBJ2-3; the D call of TRBD2 rests on TCRdb alone, since no DNA is present to check it. Germline loops: CDR1 SGHDN, CDR2 FVKESK. CDR3 length: 18 amino acids. CDR3: CASSQGGRAEHRTDTQYF.